The TCR beta chain under discussion was sequenced for a study of T cell responses to AZD1222 COVID-19 vaccine. Points on this clone: The antigen is undetermined.

Some second doses came at about 4 weeks and others at about 12 weeks; these were pooled. The CDR3 contains 16 residues. Germline V lookup: CDR1 LNHDA, CDR2 SQIVND (reference sequence). V was pared by 7 bases and J by 3 bases, with 18 bases between. Study observations and caveats: CD4 TCRs linked to vaccination spanned spike, dominating at 160-218 and 743-854. Baseline seropositivity characterized only a handful of AZD1222 recipients. Donors in the cohort were predominantly white British and more often female, and clonal diversity was possibly underestimated.

Profiling relied on immunoSEQ multiplex PCR, and the TCRdb table lists in-frame clones only, not all of them. The table shows about 69,000 clones, with under 90% occurring only once. The rearrangement uses TRBV19 and TRBJ1-4; weak D call: TRBD1 (5 bases). This receptor was obtained from an adult who received the AZD1222 COVID-19 vaccine. Specimen: peripheral blood, collected 28 days after the second AZD1222 dose. The DNA of the CDR3 is TGTGCCAGTAAAGGGGACCTGGGGCGGTCTAATGAAAAACTGTTTTTT. Protein product: CASKGDLGRSNEKLFF.